This T cell receptor (beta chain) was identified during a study of neurological immune-mediated disorders. A single run covered 15-18 subjects with over 190 million TCR-beta sequences. A single record per CDR3 protein comes from TCRdb applying MiXCR to the 5' RACE reads. The profile covers 50,000 to 80,000 distinct CDR3 sequences, with roughly 3.2% appearing a single time and about 3.5% taken by the ten largest. At least ten counts were recorded for this clonotype. CDR1 is SGHRS, CDR2 YFSETQ, per germline. Losses at the gene ends were 4 bases for V and 0 bases for J; bases not matched to a gene: 4. The CDR3 runs to 16 residues.

Sequencing was done on a sample of PBMCs. This clonotype was sampled from a man in his forties or fifties with multiple sclerosis. This chain connects TRBV5-1 to TRBJ2-6; 7 positions agree with TRBD1. The CDR3, as DNA: TGCGCCAGCAGCCAGGGGGACGGCTCTGGGGCCAACGTCCTGACTTTC. This encodes CASSQGDGSGANVLTF.